This entry is about one T cell receptor (beta chain). Its antigen is unknown. The data are from a study of CD8 T cells in Susac syndrome. Whole-study findings and limits: Regarding the TCR sequencing and HLA analysis, the study admitted that a relatively small number of individuals were involved.

This CDR3 contains 17 residues. Trimming stripped 0 bases from V and 2 bases from J, with 17 bases between. CDR1 and CDR2 (germline): MGHRA, YSYEKL. Sequencing targeted TCR beta in T cells from blood (CD8+ and CD4+). The control participants were healthy donors, and these controls were matched with respect to both age and sex. With random hexamers, about 0.45 to 1 ug RNA was reverse transcribed. The immunoSEQ assay covered 54 Vbeta and 13 Jbeta segments for CDR3. A single record per CDR3 protein comes from TCRdb applying MiXCR to the immunoSEQ multiplex PCR reads. The top ten hold 0.13% of the sample, which has approximately 170,000 distinct CDR3 sequences, about 93% seen once.

Sequenced material: CD4+ T cells from PBMCs. The source of this sequence is a human donor in good health. The rearrangement links TRBV4-1 to TRBJ2-7, with D possibly matching TRBD1 (5 bases). CDR3 nucleotide sequence: TGCGCCAGCAGCCAAGATCACAGGCAGGGTGTTCCCTACGAGCAGTACTTC. Translation: CASSQDHRQGVPYEQYF.